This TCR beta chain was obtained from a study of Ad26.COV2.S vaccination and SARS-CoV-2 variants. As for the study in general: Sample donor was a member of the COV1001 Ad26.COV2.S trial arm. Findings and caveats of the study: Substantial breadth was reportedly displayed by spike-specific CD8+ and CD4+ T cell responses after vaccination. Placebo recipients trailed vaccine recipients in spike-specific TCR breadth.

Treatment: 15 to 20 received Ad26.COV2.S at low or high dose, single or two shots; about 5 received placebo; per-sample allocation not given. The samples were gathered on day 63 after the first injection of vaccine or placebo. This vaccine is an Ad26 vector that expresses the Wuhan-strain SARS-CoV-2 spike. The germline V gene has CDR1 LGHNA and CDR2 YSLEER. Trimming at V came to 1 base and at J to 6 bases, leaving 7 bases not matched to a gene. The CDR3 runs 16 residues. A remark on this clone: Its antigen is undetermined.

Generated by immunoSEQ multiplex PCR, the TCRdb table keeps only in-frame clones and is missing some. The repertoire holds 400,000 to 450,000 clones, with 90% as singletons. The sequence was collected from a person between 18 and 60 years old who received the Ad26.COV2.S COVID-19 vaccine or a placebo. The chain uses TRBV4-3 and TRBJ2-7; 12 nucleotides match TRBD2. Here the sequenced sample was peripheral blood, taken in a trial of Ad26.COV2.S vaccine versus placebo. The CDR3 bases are TGCGCCAGCAGCCAAGCCATGCTAGCGGGAGGGGGCGAGCAGTACTTC. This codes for CASSQAMLAGGGEQYF.